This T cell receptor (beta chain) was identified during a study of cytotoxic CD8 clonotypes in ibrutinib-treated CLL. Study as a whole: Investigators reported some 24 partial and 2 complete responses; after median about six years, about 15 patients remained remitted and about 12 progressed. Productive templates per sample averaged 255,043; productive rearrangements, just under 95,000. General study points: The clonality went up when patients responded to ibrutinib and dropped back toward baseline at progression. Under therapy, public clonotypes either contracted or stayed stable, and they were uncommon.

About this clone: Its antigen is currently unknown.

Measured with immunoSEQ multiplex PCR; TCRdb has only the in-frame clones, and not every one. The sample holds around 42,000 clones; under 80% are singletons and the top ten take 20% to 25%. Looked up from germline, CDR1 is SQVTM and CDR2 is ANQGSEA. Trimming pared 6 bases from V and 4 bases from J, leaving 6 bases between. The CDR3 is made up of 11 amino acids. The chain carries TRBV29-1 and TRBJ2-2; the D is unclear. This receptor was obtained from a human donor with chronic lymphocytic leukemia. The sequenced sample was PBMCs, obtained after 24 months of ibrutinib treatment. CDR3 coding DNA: TGCAGCGTACACAGCACCGGGGAGCTGTTTTTT. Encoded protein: CSVHSTGELFF.